This T cell receptor beta chain was sequenced for a study of OX40 agonist ivuxolimab in advanced cancers. Study-level points and caveats: At 0.1 to 3.0 mg/kg, CD4+ and CD8+ blood T cells expanded clonally by week 6. CD4+ T cells averaged fewer expanded clones than CD8+ T cells.

Notes on this clone: Its specificity is unknown.

TCRdb keeps only in-frame clones here, not all; method: immunoSEQ multiplex PCR. The sample carries 50,000 to 75,000 clones, 70% to 80% recorded once. Specimen: CD4+ or CD8+ T cells sorted from blood, collected in a trial of the OX40 agonist ivuxolimab. This TCR was recovered from an adult with an advanced solid tumor such as melanoma, head and neck, liver or kidney cancer.

This chain's CDR3 is CAWTRGAGGLDEQFF. The CDR3 coding sequence is TGTGCCTGGACCCGTGGGGCGGGGGGTTTGGATGAGCAGTTCTTC. The chain links TRBV30 to TRBJ2-1; 8 bases line up with TRBD2. Trimming at V came to 4 bases and at J to 8 bases, leaving 13 bases not matched to a gene. This CDR3 contains 15 residues. Germline CDR1 and CDR2: GTSNPN and SVGIG (reference sequence).